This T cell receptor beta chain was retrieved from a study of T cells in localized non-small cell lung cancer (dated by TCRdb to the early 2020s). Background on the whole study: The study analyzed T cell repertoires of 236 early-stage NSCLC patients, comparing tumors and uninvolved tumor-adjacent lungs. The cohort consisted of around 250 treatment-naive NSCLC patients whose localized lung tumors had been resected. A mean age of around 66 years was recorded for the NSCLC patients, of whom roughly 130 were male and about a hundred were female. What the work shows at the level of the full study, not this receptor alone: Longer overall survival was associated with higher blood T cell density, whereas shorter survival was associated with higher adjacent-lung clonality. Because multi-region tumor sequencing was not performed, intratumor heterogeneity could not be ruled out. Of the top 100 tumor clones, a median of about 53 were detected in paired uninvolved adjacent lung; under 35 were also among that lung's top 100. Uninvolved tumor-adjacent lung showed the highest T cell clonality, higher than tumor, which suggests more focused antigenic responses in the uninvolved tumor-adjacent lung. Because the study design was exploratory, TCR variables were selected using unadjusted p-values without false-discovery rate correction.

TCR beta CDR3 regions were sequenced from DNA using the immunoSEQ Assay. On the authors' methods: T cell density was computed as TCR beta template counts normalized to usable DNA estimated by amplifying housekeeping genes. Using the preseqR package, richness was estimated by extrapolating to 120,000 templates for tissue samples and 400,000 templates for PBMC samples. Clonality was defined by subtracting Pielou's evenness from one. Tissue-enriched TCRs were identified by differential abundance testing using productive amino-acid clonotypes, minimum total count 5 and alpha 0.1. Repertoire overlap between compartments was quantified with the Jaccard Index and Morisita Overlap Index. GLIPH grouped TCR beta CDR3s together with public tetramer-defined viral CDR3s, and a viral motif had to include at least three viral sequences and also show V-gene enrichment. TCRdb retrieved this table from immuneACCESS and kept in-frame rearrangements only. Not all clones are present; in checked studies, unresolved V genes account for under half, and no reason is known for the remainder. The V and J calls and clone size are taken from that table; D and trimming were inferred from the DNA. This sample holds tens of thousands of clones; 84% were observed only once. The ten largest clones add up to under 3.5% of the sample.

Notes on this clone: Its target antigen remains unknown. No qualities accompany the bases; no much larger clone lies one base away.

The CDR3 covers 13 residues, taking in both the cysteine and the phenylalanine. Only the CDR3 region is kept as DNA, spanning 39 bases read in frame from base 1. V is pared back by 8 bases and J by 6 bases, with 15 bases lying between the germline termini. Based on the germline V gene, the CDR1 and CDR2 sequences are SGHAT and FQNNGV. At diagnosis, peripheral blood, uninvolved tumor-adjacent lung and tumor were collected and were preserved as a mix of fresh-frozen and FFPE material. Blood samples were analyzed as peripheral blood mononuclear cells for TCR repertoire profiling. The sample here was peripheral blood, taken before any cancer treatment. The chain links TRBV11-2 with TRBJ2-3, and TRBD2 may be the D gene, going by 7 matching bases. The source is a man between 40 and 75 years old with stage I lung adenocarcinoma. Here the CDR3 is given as CASGVGGADTQYF. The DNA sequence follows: TGTGCCAGCGGGGTAGGGGGGGCCGATACGCAGTATTTT.